A single sample is the source of the 22 T cell receptor beta chains below, sequenced in a study of blood T cell repertoires in COVID-19. Repertoires were generated with immunoSEQ multiplex PCR, while TCRdb's copy carries only in-frame clones and drops some. Among 50,000 or so clones, more than 75% were seen once, and the ten largest hold roughly 4.7%. The specimen was peripheral blood. These receptors were collected from a man aged 40-55 years with active COVID-19.

V and J are TRBV11-3 and TRBJ1-1; D is unclear. With 5 bases removed from V and 3 bases from J, the gap between germline ends came to 10 bases. CDR3 length: 13 amino acids. Germline values: CDR1 SGHNT, CDR2 YENEEA. For the CDR3, the DNA is TGTGCCAGCAGCCTTACAGCGGACACTGAAGCTTTCTTT. Its protein is CASSLTADTEAFF.

The rearrangement uses TRBV4-1 and TRBJ2-1, with 7 nucleotides matching TRBD2. This CDR3 has 16 amino acids. The ends lost 1 base at V and 4 bases at J; junction bases unmatched: 7. CDR1 is MGHRA, CDR2 YSYEKL, per germline. This chain's CDR3 is CASSQVGGSGYNEQFF. CDR3 DNA: TGCGCCAGCAGCCAAGTAGGCGGGAGTGGGTACAATGAGCAGTTCTTC.

The chain carries TRBV29-1 and TRBJ1-2; TRBD1 agrees at 10 bases. This CDR3 contains 13 residues. Germline assignment: CDR1 SQVTM and CDR2 ANQGSEA. The V and J ends lost 5 bases and 5 bases, in that order; junction bases with no gene match: 5. The CDR3 nucleotides are TGCAGCGTTCGGACAGGGGGTGCATATGGCTACACCTTC. Protein sequence: CSVRTGGAYGYTF.

The V gene is TRBV29-1, the J gene TRBJ2-2; D possibly corresponds to TRBD1 (6 bases). Deletions cut 4 bases from V and 4 bases from J, with 13 bases between. The germline gives CDR1 SQVTM, CDR2 ANQGSEA. This CDR3 has 14 residues. In DNA form, the CDR3 reads TGCAGCGTTGGGTGGGGCAGGGGCACCGGGGAGCTGTTTTTT. Its protein is CSVGWGRGTGELFF.

This clone was seen more than once but under ten times. The chain links TRBV28 to TRBJ2-7; TRBD2 aligns across 7 bases. Germline CDR1 is MDHEN and CDR2 is SYDVKM. With 2 bases clipped from V and 6 bases from J, the junction kept 7 bases outside the gene matches. The CDR3 extends over 14 amino acids. The CDR3 DNA reads TGTGCCAGCAGTTTAGGTGGGAGGGCGGGCGAGCAGTACTTC. Amino acid sequence: CASSLGGRAGEQYF.

This sequence joins TRBV19 and TRBJ2-5; D is undetermined. The germline V gene has CDR1 LNHDA and CDR2 SQIVND (reference sequence). V was pared by 3 bases and J by 7 bases, with 9 bases between. This CDR3 has 12 residues. Here the CDR3 DNA reads TGTGCCAGTAGTATGGCACGCGGGACCCAGTACTTC. Translating gives CASSMARGTQYF. Using reference TRBV19 and TRBJ2-5 for the parts outside the CDR3, the full variable domain is DGGITQSPKYLFRKEGQNVTLSCEQNLNHDAMYWYRQDPGQGLRLIYYSQIVNDFQKGDIAEGYSVSREKKESFPLTVTSAQKNPTAFYLCASSMARGTQYFGPGTRLLVL.

This clone was observed a single time. The gene calls are TRBV3-1 (or the pseudogene TRBV3-2) and TRBJ1-2; 9 bases match TRBD1. Unmatched junction bases numbered 8, after V lost 3 bases and J lost 3 bases. Germline V gene sequence: CDR1 LGHDT, CDR2 YNNKEL (reference sequence). This CDR3 is 16 amino acids long. CDR3 DNA: TGTGCCAGCAGCCACAAGGGGGACAGGGATGACTATGGCTACACCTTC. Residues: CASSHKGDRDDYGYTF.

V usage is TRBV6-5 and J usage is TRBJ1-2; D is unclear. Deletions cut 5 bases from V and 4 bases from J, with 8 bases between. The CDR3 length is 12 residues. From germline, CDR1 is MNHEY and CDR2 SVGAGI. DNA of the CDR3: TGTGCCAGCAGTCCCCGAGCCTATGGCTACACCTTC. The encoded protein is CASSPRAYGYTF.

V gene TRBV13 combines with J gene TRBJ2-7, with D maybe TRBD1 (5 bases). Trimming shortened V by 2 bases and J by 2 bases, and 10 bases separated the two germline ends. Germline V gene sequence: CDR1 PRHDT, CDR2 FYEKMQ (reference sequence). This CDR3 comprises 14 residues. DNA for the CDR3: TGTGCCAGCAGCTTAAATGGGGCGGCCTACGAGCAGTACTTC. Translated: CASSLNGAAYEQYF.

Here the CDR3 reads CASSRDRVSSYEQYF. The CDR3 DNA reads TGTGCCAGCAGTAGGGACAGGGTGAGCTCCTACGAGCAGTACTTC. V and J are TRBV2 and TRBJ2-7, with 9 positions matching TRBD1. Germline V CDR1 and CDR2: SNHLY, FYNNEI. The CDR3 runs 15 residues. Trimming cost V 5 bases and J 0 bases; bases outside gene matches: 5.

This clone was recorded a few times. V is TRBV6-1 and J is TRBJ2-4; the D gene is possibly TRBD2 (7 bases). Germline V lookup: CDR1 MNHNS, CDR2 SASEGT. Trimming took off 4 bases at V and 2 bases at J, with 18 bases between the two ends. There are 17 residues in the CDR3. In DNA, the CDR3 is TGTGCCAGCAGTGGGTCCCTAAGCGGGACAACCAAAAACATTCAGTACTTC. Protein product: CASSGSLSGTTKNIQYF.

The J gene is TRBJ2-1, the V gene TRBV10-2; 10 bases align to TRBD2. CDR3 length: 15 amino acids. Germline CDR1 and CDR2: WSHSY and SAAADI. Germline trimming cut 8 bases from V and 9 bases from J; bases unmatched to any gene: 13. CDR3 in amino acids: CASCLGAGGESEQFF. CDR3 in DNA: TGCGCCAGCTGCTTAGGAGCGGGAGGGGAAAGTGAGCAGTTCTTC.

As regards this clone: The final CDR3 position lacks the conserved phenylalanine or tryptophan, pointing to a likely read error. The chain uses TRBV6-5 and TRBJ1-6; D may be TRBD1 (5 bases). The CDR3 is 12 amino acids. Trimming took off 8 bases at V and 7 bases at J, with 9 bases between the two ends. CDR1 is MNHEY and CDR2 is SVGAGI in the germline V gene. The CDR3 protein is CASSRGNSPLHL. Here the CDR3 DNA reads TGTGCCAGCTCGCGGGGGAATTCACCCCTCCACCTT.

In its sample, this clone was seen a few times. The V and J genes are TRBV18 and TRBJ2-2; a possible D gene is TRBD1 (6 bases). CDR3 length: 16 residues. From germline, CDR1 is KGHSH and CDR2 LQKENI. Trimming cost V 3 bases and J 6 bases, with 17 bases left between them. CDR3 amino acids: CASSPRRQNRAGELFF. In DNA, the CDR3 is TGTGCCAGCTCACCCCGCCGTCAAAACAGGGCCGGGGAGCTGTTTTTT.

The CDR3 DNA follows: TGCGCCAGCAGCCAATCGGCTAGCGGGAGCTCCTTCACCGGGGAGCTGTTTTTT. Amino acids: CASSQSASGSSFTGELFF. The gene calls are TRBV4-1 and TRBJ2-2; 10 nucleotides line up with TRBD2. The CDR3 extends over 18 amino acids. V gave up 2 bases and J gave up 4 bases; unmatched junction bases: 10. In germline, CDR1 is MGHRA, CDR2 YSYEKL.

This clone was recorded once. This sequence joins TRBV28 and TRBJ2-5; 10 positions match TRBD2. The CDR3 runs 16 residues. J lost 5 bases, V lost 0 bases, and 6 bases had no gene match. Germline V gives CDR1 MDHEN, CDR2 SYDVKM. The CDR3 coding sequence is TGTGCCAGCAGTTTATGGGGGCTAGCGGGAGTTGAGACCCAGTACTTC. This gives the protein CASSLWGLAGVETQYF.

The gene calls are TRBV10-3 and TRBJ1-1; possibly TRBD1 for D (6 bases). CDR1 and CDR2 (germline): ENHRY, SYGVKD. The CDR3 has 14 residues. V lost 7 bases and J lost 3, with 15 bases in between. This CDR3 reads CAITMGQLDTEAFF. CDR3 DNA sequence: TGTGCCATCACTATGGGACAATTAGACACTGAAGCTTTCTTT.

The chain recombines TRBV7-2 with TRBJ2-3; D remains ambiguous. The CDR3 totals 15 residues. The germline CDR1 and CDR2 sequences are SGHTA and FQGNSA. Trimming shortened V by 2 bases and J by 2 bases, and 11 bases separated the two germline ends. CDR3: CASSLNGHYTDTQYF. The DNA of the CDR3 is TGTGCCAGCAGCTTAAACGGTCACTACACAGATACGCAGTATTTT.

J is TRBJ2-7 and V is TRBV5-4; 8 bases align to TRBD2. Germline-derived CDR1 and CDR2 are SGHNT and YYREEE (reference sequence). The J segment lost 0 bases and the V segment lost 5 bases, leaving 7 bases of the junction unmatched. This CDR3 has 15 amino acids. The CDR3 loop reads CASRLTSGSSYEQYF. Here the CDR3 DNA reads TGTGCCAGCAGATTAACTAGCGGAAGCTCCTACGAGCAGTACTTC.

The chain is built from TRBV28 and TRBJ1-2; 7 bases align to TRBD1. After removal of 5 bases from V and 1 base from J, the junction contained 4 bases not matched to a gene. This CDR3 is 14 amino acids long. The germline gives CDR1 MDHEN, CDR2 SYDVKM. CDR3: CASSVTGDNYGYTF. The CDR3 DNA follows: TGTGCCAGCAGTGTTACAGGGGATAACTATGGCTACACCTTC.

The chain employs TRBV11-3 and TRBJ2-5, with 11 bases matching TRBD2. With V trimmed by 4 bases and J by 1 base, 5 bases remained unmatched. The germline V gene has CDR1 SGHNT and CDR2 YENEEA. This CDR3 region has 16 residues. CDR3 residues: CASSWGTSGSQETQYF. Here the CDR3 DNA reads TGTGCCAGCAGCTGGGGGACTAGCGGTAGCCAAGAGACCCAGTACTTC. Looking up the rest from reference TRBV11-3 and TRBJ2-5 gives the full variable domain: EAGVVQSPRYKIIEKKQPVAFWCNPISGHNTLYWYLQNLGQGPELLIRYENEEAVDDSQLPKDRFSAERLKGVDSTLKIQPAELGDSAVYLCASSWGTSGSQETQYFGPGTRLLVL.

This rearrangement joins TRBV18 to TRBJ1-4; D is perhaps TRBD1 (5 bases). Deletions cut 6 bases from V and 5 bases from J, with 13 bases between. The CDR3 is made up of 14 amino acids. Germline V gene lookup returns CDR1 KGHSH and CDR2 LQKENI. In DNA form, the CDR3 reads TGTGCCAGCTCCTTGACAGAAACAAATGAAAAACTGTTTTTT. Its protein product is CASSLTETNEKLFF.